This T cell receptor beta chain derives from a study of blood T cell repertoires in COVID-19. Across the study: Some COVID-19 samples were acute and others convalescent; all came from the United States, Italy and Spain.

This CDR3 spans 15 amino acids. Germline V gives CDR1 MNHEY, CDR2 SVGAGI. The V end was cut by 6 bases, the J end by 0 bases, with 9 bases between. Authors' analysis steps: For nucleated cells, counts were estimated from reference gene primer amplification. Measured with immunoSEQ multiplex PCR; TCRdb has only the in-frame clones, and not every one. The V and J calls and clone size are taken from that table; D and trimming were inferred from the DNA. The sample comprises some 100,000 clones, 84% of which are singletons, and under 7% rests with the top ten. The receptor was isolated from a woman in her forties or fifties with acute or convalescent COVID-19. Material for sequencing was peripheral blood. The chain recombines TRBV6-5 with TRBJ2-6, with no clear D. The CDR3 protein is CASRGTASGANVLTF. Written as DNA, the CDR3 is TGTGCCAGCAGGGGTACAGCCTCTGGGGCCAACGTCCTGACTTTC.